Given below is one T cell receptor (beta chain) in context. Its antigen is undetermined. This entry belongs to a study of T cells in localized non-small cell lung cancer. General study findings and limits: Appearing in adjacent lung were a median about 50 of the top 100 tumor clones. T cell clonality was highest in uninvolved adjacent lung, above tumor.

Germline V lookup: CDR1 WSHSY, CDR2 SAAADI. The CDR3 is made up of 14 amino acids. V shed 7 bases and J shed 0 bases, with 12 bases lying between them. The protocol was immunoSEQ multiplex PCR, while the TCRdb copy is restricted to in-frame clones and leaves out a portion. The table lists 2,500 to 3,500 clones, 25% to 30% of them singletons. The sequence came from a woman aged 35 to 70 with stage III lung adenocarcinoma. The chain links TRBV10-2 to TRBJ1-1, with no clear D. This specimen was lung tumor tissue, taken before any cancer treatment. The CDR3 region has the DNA TGCGCCAGCATAGGGCGGCAGGTGAACACTGAAGCTTTCTTT. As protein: CASIGRQVNTEAFF.